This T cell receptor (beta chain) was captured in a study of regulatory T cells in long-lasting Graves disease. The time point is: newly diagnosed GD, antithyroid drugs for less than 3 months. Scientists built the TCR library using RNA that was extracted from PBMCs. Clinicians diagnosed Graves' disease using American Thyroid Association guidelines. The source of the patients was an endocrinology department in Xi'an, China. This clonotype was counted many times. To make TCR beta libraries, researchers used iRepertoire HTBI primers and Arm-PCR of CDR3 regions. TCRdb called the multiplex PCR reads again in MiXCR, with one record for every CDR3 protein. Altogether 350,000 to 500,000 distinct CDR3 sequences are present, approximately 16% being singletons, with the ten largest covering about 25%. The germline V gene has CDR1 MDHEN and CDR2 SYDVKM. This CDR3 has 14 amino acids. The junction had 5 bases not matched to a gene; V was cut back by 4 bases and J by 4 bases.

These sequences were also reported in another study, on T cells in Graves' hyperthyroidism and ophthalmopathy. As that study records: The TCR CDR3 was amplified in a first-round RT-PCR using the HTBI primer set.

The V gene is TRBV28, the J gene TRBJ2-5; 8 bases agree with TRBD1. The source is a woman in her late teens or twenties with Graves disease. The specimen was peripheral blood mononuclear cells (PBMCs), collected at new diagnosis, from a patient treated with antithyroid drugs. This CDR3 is CASSYQGAGETQYF. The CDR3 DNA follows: TGTGCCAGCAGTTACCAGGGGGCCGGAGAGACCCAGTACTTC.